Listed below are T cell receptor beta chains from one sample, sequenced in a study of blood T cells in healthy people across ages. TCRdb ran MiXCR on the 5' RACE reads and lists one entry per CDR3 protein. The data show hundreds of thousands of distinct CDR3 sequences, with roughly 60% seen just once and about 20% held by the top ten. Material for sequencing was blood. These receptors all stem from a man aged 25-45 years in good health. Both conserved end residues are part of each CDR3. The D gene is left open where the match is weak. Rows give clone size only sometimes, using once, few, many, or a class for an expanded clone.

d_gene: -; v_gene: TRBV4-2; j_gene: TRBJ2-4; abundance: -; CDR3nt: TGTGCCAGCAGCCAAGGAGAAAGACAGAGAGAAAACATTCAGTACTTC; CDR3aa: CASSQGERQRENIQYF
d_gene: -; v_gene: TRBV14; j_gene: TRBJ2-7; abundance: -; CDR3nt: TGTGCCAGCAGCCAAGTGGGCGAGGGCGAGCAGTACTTC; CDR3aa: CASSQVGEGEQYF
d_gene: -; v_gene: TRBV20-1; j_gene: TRBJ2-3; abundance: few; CDR3nt: TGCAGTGCTAGGGAATTCACAGATACGCAGTATTTT; CDR3aa: CSAREFTDTQYF
d_gene: TRBD1; v_gene: TRBV2; j_gene: TRBJ1-2; abundance: few; CDR3nt: TGTGCCAGCAGTGAAGCGGGACAGACCTTCTATGGCTACACCTTC; CDR3aa: CASSEAGQTFYGYTF
d_gene: TRBD1; v_gene: TRBV6-6; j_gene: TRBJ2-4; abundance: -; CDR3nt: TGTGCCAGCAGTTATTCCAGGACAGGCGCCAAAAACATTCAGTACTTC; CDR3aa: CASSYSRTGAKNIQYF
d_gene: -; v_gene: TRBV28; j_gene: TRBJ2-6; abundance: few; CDR3nt: TGTGCCACCGTGAAGGGGACTGGGGCCAACGTCCTGACTTTC; CDR3aa: CATVKGTGANVLTF
d_gene: -; v_gene: TRBV5-1; j_gene: TRBJ1-2; abundance: few; CDR3nt: TGCGCCAGCAGCGTGACTGGTAACTATGGCTACACCTTC; CDR3aa: CASSVTGNYGYTF
d_gene: -; v_gene: TRBV2; j_gene: TRBJ2-1; abundance: -; CDR3nt: TGTGCCAGCACCCCGGGTTTCTATGAGCAGTTCTTC; CDR3aa: CASTPGFYEQFF
d_gene: -; v_gene: TRBV25-1; j_gene: TRBJ2-1; abundance: -; CDR3nt: TGTGCCACCTCAGGTCGCAGGCGGAATGAGCAGTTCTTC; CDR3aa: CATSGRRRNEQFF
d_gene: -; v_gene: TRBV7-3; j_gene: TRBJ1-1; abundance: -; CDR3nt: TGTGCCAGCAGCCCCGCCGCTCACACTGAAGCTTTCTTT; CDR3aa: CASSPAAHTEAFF
d_gene: -; v_gene: TRBV5-1; j_gene: TRBJ2-5; abundance: once; CDR3nt: TGCGCCACCGCGCCGGCAGGTCGCTGGGAGCAGTACTTC; CDR3aa: CATAPAGRWEQYF
d_gene: -; v_gene: TRBV3-1; j_gene: TRBJ1-2; abundance: -; CDR3nt: TGTGCCAGCAGCCAAGATGTTTTCCAGGGCCGGAACTATGGCTACACCTTC; CDR3aa: CASSQDVFQGRNYGYTF
d_gene: TRBD1; v_gene: TRBV15; j_gene: TRBJ1-5; abundance: -; CDR3nt: TGTGCCACCAGCAGAACGACAGGGTACAATCAGCCCCAGCATTTT; CDR3aa: CATSRTTGYNQPQHF
d_gene: -; v_gene: TRBV7-9; j_gene: TRBJ2-7; abundance: -; CDR3nt: TGTGCCAGCAGCGCCTCACAGGGTACCGTGGAGCAGTACTTC; CDR3aa: CASSASQGTVEQYF
d_gene: -; v_gene: TRBV7-4; j_gene: TRBJ2-5; abundance: few; CDR3nt: TGTGCCAGCAGATTAGCCCCCCGAGGGGCAGAGACCCAGTACTTC; CDR3aa: CASRLAPRGAETQYF
d_gene: -; v_gene: TRBV6-2/TRBV6-3; j_gene: TRBJ2-7; abundance: -; CDR3nt: TGTGCCAGCAGCAAGGGGATCTACGAGCAGTACTTC; CDR3aa: CASSKGIYEQYF
d_gene: -; v_gene: TRBV6-5; j_gene: TRBJ1-5; abundance: -; CDR3nt: TGTGCCAGCAGCCCACAGGTGGATTTGTTTCAGCCCCAGCATTTT; CDR3aa: CASSPQVDLFQPQHF
d_gene: -; v_gene: TRBV20-1; j_gene: TRBJ2-1; abundance: -; CDR3nt: TGCAGTGCTAGAAGTTCAATCGGAGTCAATGAGCAGTTCTTC; CDR3aa: CSARSSIGVNEQFF
d_gene: -; v_gene: TRBV5-1; j_gene: TRBJ2-1; abundance: -; CDR3nt: TGCGCCAGCAGCTTCCGGGGTGACGATGAGCAGTTCTTC; CDR3aa: CASSFRGDDEQFF
d_gene: TRBD2; v_gene: TRBV15; j_gene: TRBJ2-1; abundance: few; CDR3nt: TGTGCCACCAGCAGAGATCGGAGACTAGCGGAGCAGTTCTTC; CDR3aa: CATSRDRRLAEQFF
d_gene: TRBD1; v_gene: TRBV6-1; j_gene: TRBJ2-3; abundance: -; CDR3nt: TGTGCCAGCAGTACCGACAGGGTACCAGATACGCAGTATTTT; CDR3aa: CASSTDRVPDTQYF
d_gene: -; v_gene: TRBV5-1; j_gene: TRBJ2-4; abundance: -; CDR3nt: TGCGCCAGCAGCTTGATAGCGCAGCAGACCGGGGCCAAAAACATTCAGTACTTC; CDR3aa: CASSLIAQQTGAKNIQYF
d_gene: TRBD2; v_gene: TRBV5-6; j_gene: TRBJ2-5; abundance: few; CDR3nt: TGTGCCAGCAGCCTCATAATCGGAACTAGCGGGGAGACCCAGTACTTC; CDR3aa: CASSLIIGTSGETQYF
d_gene: -; v_gene: TRBV7-2; j_gene: TRBJ1-2; abundance: many; CDR3nt: TGTGCCAGCAGCTTAGGCGGGGAAAGCGGTGGCTACACCTTC; CDR3aa: CASSLGGESGGYTF
d_gene: TRBD1; v_gene: TRBV18; j_gene: TRBJ2-3; abundance: -; CDR3nt: TGTGCCAGCTCACCAGGATCCCCCGGACAGGGGGAATCAGATACGCAGTATTTT; CDR3aa: CASSPGSPGQGESDTQYF
d_gene: -; v_gene: TRBV5-1; j_gene: TRBJ2-1; abundance: -; CDR3nt: TGCGCCAGCAGCTTGGAATCCCCCTACAATGAGCAGTTCTTC; CDR3aa: CASSLESPYNEQFF
d_gene: TRBD2; v_gene: TRBV3-1; j_gene: TRBJ2-1; abundance: -; CDR3nt: TGTGCCAGCAGCCAAGACTTGGCGGGAGAGAAGGAGCAGTTCTTC; CDR3aa: CASSQDLAGEKEQFF
d_gene: TRBD2; v_gene: TRBV6-2/TRBV6-3; j_gene: TRBJ2-7; abundance: -; CDR3nt: TGTGCCAGCAGTTACCTTGGACCAGCGGGAGGCTACTCCTACGAGCAGTACTTC; CDR3aa: CASSYLGPAGGYSYEQYF
d_gene: -; v_gene: TRBV5-1; j_gene: TRBJ2-3; abundance: once; CDR3nt: TGCGCCAGCAGCTTTATGAGGGGGGGCACCACAGATACGCAGTATTTT; CDR3aa: CASSFMRGGTTDTQYF
d_gene: TRBD2; v_gene: TRBV10-3; j_gene: TRBJ2-7; abundance: few; CDR3nt: TGTGCCATCACAGGCGGGGGTGGGTACGAGCAGTACTTC; CDR3aa: CAITGGGGYEQYF
d_gene: TRBD2; v_gene: TRBV7-9; j_gene: TRBJ2-5; abundance: -; CDR3nt: TGTGCCGGCAGGGCGGGAGGTCAAGAGACCCAGTACTTC; CDR3aa: CAGRAGGQETQYF
d_gene: TRBD2; v_gene: TRBV12-3/TRBV12-4; j_gene: TRBJ2-1; abundance: once; CDR3nt: TGTGCCAGCAGGACGACTAGCGGGAGTAAATATGAGCAGTTCTTC; CDR3aa: CASRTTSGSKYEQFF
d_gene: -; v_gene: TRBV29-1; j_gene: TRBJ2-1; abundance: -; CDR3nt: TGCAGCGTTTCCAGGGAGGACAGATCCTACAATGAGCAGTTCTTC; CDR3aa: CSVSREDRSYNEQFF
d_gene: -; v_gene: TRBV29-1; j_gene: TRBJ2-2; abundance: -; CDR3nt: TGCAGCATCAACAGAGGTGGAGGCACCGGGGAGCTGTTTTTT; CDR3aa: CSINRGGGTGELFF
d_gene: -; v_gene: TRBV18; j_gene: TRBJ2-5; abundance: few; CDR3nt: TGTGCCAGCTCACCAGTCCAGGGTGGGCGAGAGACCCAGTACTTC; CDR3aa: CASSPVQGGRETQYF
d_gene: -; v_gene: TRBV28; j_gene: TRBJ2-4; abundance: -; CDR3nt: TGTGCCAGCATCGGTCAGGGCACCAAAAACATTCAGTACTTC; CDR3aa: CASIGQGTKNIQYF
d_gene: -; v_gene: TRBV18; j_gene: TRBJ2-1; abundance: -; CDR3nt: TGTGCCAGCTCACCATCAGCATCCAGCAATGAGCAGTTCTTC; CDR3aa: CASSPSASSNEQFF
d_gene: TRBD1; v_gene: TRBV11-2; j_gene: TRBJ2-1; abundance: -; CDR3nt: TGTGCCAGCAGCACTAAAACCGGGACAGATCACAATGAGCAGTTCTTC; CDR3aa: CASSTKTGTDHNEQFF
d_gene: TRBD2; v_gene: TRBV6-1; j_gene: TRBJ2-5; abundance: -; CDR3nt: TGTGCCAGCAGTGAAGGGGGCGGGAGTCCGGAGACCCAGTACTTC; CDR3aa: CASSEGGGSPETQYF
d_gene: -; v_gene: TRBV29-1; j_gene: TRBJ2-1; abundance: -; CDR3nt: TGCAGCGTTGCAGGAGGGTTACCCCGTGAGCAGTTCTTC; CDR3aa: CSVAGGLPREQFF
d_gene: -; v_gene: TRBV12-3/TRBV12-4; j_gene: TRBJ1-2; abundance: -; CDR3nt: TGTGCCAGCAGTCCCAAGGGGGGTACCTATGGCTACACCTTC; CDR3aa: CASSPKGGTYGYTF
d_gene: TRBD2; v_gene: TRBV7-3; j_gene: TRBJ2-7; abundance: -; CDR3nt: TGTGCCAGCAGCGCTTCGGGACTAGGGTACGAGCAGTACTTC; CDR3aa: CASSASGLGYEQYF
d_gene: -; v_gene: TRBV7-6; j_gene: TRBJ2-1; abundance: -; CDR3nt: TGTGCCAGCAGCCCGCTTGCTAACGGGGCCTACAATGAGCAGTTCTTC; CDR3aa: CASSPLANGAYNEQFF
d_gene: TRBD2; v_gene: TRBV5-1; j_gene: TRBJ2-7; abundance: few; CDR3nt: TGCGCCAGCAGCCCCTTAGCGGGACTAGACTACGAGCAGTACTTC; CDR3aa: CASSPLAGLDYEQYF
d_gene: -; v_gene: TRBV20-1; j_gene: TRBJ2-1; abundance: -; CDR3nt: TGCAGTGCTAGTCGGGACGGCACTACCTACAATGAGCAGTTCTTC; CDR3aa: CSASRDGTTYNEQFF
d_gene: -; v_gene: TRBV7-3; j_gene: TRBJ2-2; abundance: -; CDR3nt: TGTGCCAGCAGCACCACAAACACCGGGGAGCTGTTTTTT; CDR3aa: CASSTTNTGELFF
d_gene: TRBD1; v_gene: TRBV2; j_gene: TRBJ2-3; abundance: -; CDR3nt: TGTGCCAGACTTCGACCGGGACAGGGTACAGATACGCAGTATTTT; CDR3aa: CARLRPGQGTDTQYF
d_gene: -; v_gene: TRBV7-3; j_gene: TRBJ2-3; abundance: -; CDR3nt: TGTGCCAGCAGCTCGTATTCTAGCACAGATACGCAGTATTTT; CDR3aa: CASSSYSSTDTQYF
d_gene: TRBD2; v_gene: TRBV7-9; j_gene: TRBJ2-7; abundance: -; CDR3nt: TGTGCCAGCAGCTTAACCCCCGCTGGGGGGGCCTACGAGCAGTACTTC; CDR3aa: CASSLTPAGGAYEQYF
d_gene: -; v_gene: TRBV7-9; j_gene: TRBJ2-3; abundance: few; CDR3nt: TGTGCCAGCAGCTTAGTCGGCCTTACGGGCGATACGCAGTATTTT; CDR3aa: CASSLVGLTGDTQYF
d_gene: -; v_gene: TRBV29-1; j_gene: TRBJ1-5; abundance: -; CDR3nt: TGCAGCGGACGTCGGACGCTCTCTAGCAATCAGCCCCAGCATTTT; CDR3aa: CSGRRTLSSNQPQHF
d_gene: -; v_gene: TRBV21-1; j_gene: TRBJ1-2; abundance: -; CDR3nt: TGTGCCAGCGGACAGGGAGGTGGCTACACCTTC; CDR3aa: CASGQGGGYTF